The 16 T cell receptor beta chains in this list originate from one sample, sequenced in a study of T cells after yellow fever vaccination. TCRdb itself ran the 5' RACE reads through MiXCR, one entry per CDR3 protein. The table records about 580,000 distinct CDR3 sequences, around 17% of them present only once. The sequenced sample was PBMCs, obtained less than 6 days after the first yellow fever vaccination. The receptors were gathered from a man aged 18-30 years who received the YFV17D yellow fever vaccine.

This clonotype has only a few counts. The chain carries TRBV14 and TRBJ2-3, with 7 bases fitting TRBD2. The CDR3 is made up of 18 amino acids. Germline values: CDR1 SGHDN, CDR2 FVKESK. V trimming: 0 bases; J trimming: 2 bases; junction bases outside the gene matches: 11. In DNA form, the CDR3 reads TGTGCCAGCAGCCAAGAGATCTTCAGCGGGGAAGCCACAGATACGCAGTATTTT. Translated, it gives CASSQEIFSGEATDTQYF.

This clonotype has more than one count but fewer than ten. This CDR3 is CASSPSRARSNQPQHF. Written as DNA, the CDR3 is TGTGCCAGCTCACCATCCAGGGCTCGCAGCAATCAGCCCCAGCATTTT. The chain is built from TRBV18 and TRBJ1-5; a weak D match, TRBD1 (5 bases). The CDR3 extends over 16 amino acids. With 2 bases removed from V and 1 base from J, the gap between germline ends came to 12 bases. CDR1 is KGHSH, CDR2 LQKENI, per germline. Together with reference TRBV18 and TRBJ1-5, the CDR3 gives the full variable domain: NAGVMQNPRHLVRRRGQEARLRCSPMKGHSHVYWYRQLPEEGLKFMVYLQKENIIDESGMPKERFSAEFPKEGPSILRIQQVVRGDSAAYFCASSPSRARSNQPQHFGDGTRLSIL.

In this sample, this clonotype turned up a few times. The chain has TRBV9 and TRBJ2-3, with 9 positions matching TRBD2. The CDR3 extends over 16 amino acids. The J segment lost 2 bases and the V segment lost 3 bases, leaving 7 bases of the junction unmatched. Germline V CDR1 and CDR2: SGDLS, YYNGEE. The DNA for the CDR3 is TGTGCCAGCAGCGCTTTAGCGGGGGAGATCACAGATACGCAGTATTTT. The encoded protein is CASSALAGEITDTQYF.

The chain couples TRBV9 to TRBJ2-1, with 7 bases lining up with TRBD2. The CDR3 has 17 residues. V lost 0 bases to trimming and J lost 2 bases; unmatched junction nucleotides: 8. Germline V lookup: CDR1 SGDLS, CDR2 YYNGEE. The CDR3 DNA reads TGTGCCAGCAGCGTAGGATCGTCAGCGGGGACCTACAATGAGCAGTTCTTC. Its translation: CASSVGSSAGTYNEQFF.

The V call is TRBV6-5, the J call TRBJ2-2, with 7 bases aligning to TRBD1. The germline CDR1 and CDR2 sequences are MNHEY and SVGAGI. This CDR3 comprises 16 residues. The V and J ends lost 4 bases and 3 bases, in that order; junction bases with no gene match: 8. For the CDR3, the DNA is TGTGCCAGCAGTTCCGCACAGGGGTACGACACCGGGGAGCTGTTTTTT. This translates into CASSSAQGYDTGELFF.

This clonotype was picked up one time. The chain has TRBV10-1 and TRBJ2-5; 8 positions agree with TRBD2. The CDR3 consists of 15 residues. CDR1 is WNHNN and CDR2 is SYGVQD in the germline V gene (reference sequence). V shed 3 bases, J shed 1 base, and the junction held 4 bases outside the gene matches. CDR3 bases: TGCGCCAGCAGTGACAGCGGGAGAACCCAAGAGACCCAGTACTTC. It translates to CASSDSGRTQETQYF.

V is TRBV5-1 and J is TRBJ2-7, with D hard to call. Germline lookup yields CDR1 SGHRS and CDR2 YFSETQ. The CDR3 extends over 15 amino acids. Between the trimmed V and J ends, which lost 0 bases and 0 bases, there was a span of 10 bases. CDR3 sequence reads: CASSLEPRSSYEQYF. CDR3 bases: TGCGCCAGCAGCTTGGAACCAAGGAGCTCCTACGAGCAGTACTTC.

The gene calls are TRBV29-1 and TRBJ2-2; either TRBD1 or TRBD2 may fit D (6 bases each). CDR3 size: 13 residues. V dropped 5 bases and J dropped 6 bases, with 13 bases sitting between them. Germline V gives CDR1 SQVTM, CDR2 ANQGSEA. CDR3 region: CSVSSGEAGELFF. Written as DNA, the CDR3 is TGCAGCGTTTCATCAGGGGAGGCCGGGGAGCTGTTTTTT.

V and J are TRBV11-3 and TRBJ2-1; 7 bases are a match to TRBD2. The J segment lost 8 bases and the V segment lost 2 bases, leaving 9 bases of the junction unmatched. The V gene's germline CDR1 is SGHNT and CDR2 YENEEA. There are 15 residues in the CDR3. The CDR3 bases are TGTGCCAGCAGCTTAAGGCTAGCGGCCCCCCATGAGCAGTTCTTC. It encodes CASSLRLAAPHEQFF.

Comments on this clonotype: A far larger clone is one base from this, pointing to a likely read error. The chain employs TRBV5-6 and TRBJ2-1, with 7 bases that match TRBD1. Germline CDR1 is SGHDT and CDR2 is YYEEEE. The CDR3 extends over 14 amino acids. DNA of the CDR3: TGTGCCATCAGCCCGCCGGGACAGCACAATGAGCAGTTCTTC. Residues: CAISPPGQHNEQFF.

This clonotype was counted a few times. This chain uses TRBV14 with TRBJ2-1, with TRBD2 matching 9 bases. The CDR3 runs 16 residues. The V and J ends lost 0 bases and 5 bases, in that order; junction bases with no gene match: 5. Germline CDR1 and CDR2: SGHDN and FVKESK. The CDR3 spells CASSQDAGGPHNEQFF. The CDR3 coding sequence is TGTGCCAGCAGCCAAGATGCGGGGGGGCCACACAATGAGCAGTTCTTC.

This clonotype was counted a few times. The J gene is TRBJ2-7, the V gene TRBV12-3 or TRBV12-4, with D maybe TRBD1 (5 bases). With 1 base removed from V and 4 bases from J, the gap between germline ends came to 14 bases. The CDR3 consists of 15 residues. The CDR3 sequence: CASSLGMGLLYEQYF. The CDR3, as DNA: TGTGCCAGCAGTTTAGGGATGGGGCTGTTGTACGAGCAGTACTTC.

The chain is built from TRBV3-1 and TRBJ2-1; 9 bases align to TRBD1. The CDR3 is 22 amino acids. Germline loops: CDR1 LGHDT, CDR2 YNNKEL (reference sequence). V was pared by 6 bases and J by 2 bases, with 26 bases of the junction left unmatched. As DNA, the CDR3 is TGTGCCAGCAGGCAGAGTGCCCCCTGGACAGGGGTGGAGGAGACCACCTACAATGAGCAGTTCTTC. This encodes CASRQSAPWTGVEETTYNEQFF.

This clonotype was detected only a few times. This chain links TRBV7-8 with TRBJ2-2, with TRBD2 identical over 7 bases. CDR3 length: 15 residues. Trimming cost V 4 bases and J 4 bases; bases outside gene matches: 6. From germline, CDR1 is SGHVS and CDR2 FQNEAQ. CDR3 nucleotides: TGTGCCAGCAGCTATGGACTAGTGGGCACCGGGGAGCTGTTTTTT. It encodes CASSYGLVGTGELFF.

The J gene is TRBJ2-7, the V gene TRBV27, with D possibly TRBD1 on 5 matching bases. The V and J ends lost 8 bases and 8 bases respectively, with 16 bases between them. Germline V CDR1 and CDR2: MNHEY, SMNVEV (reference sequence). This CDR3 contains 12 residues. This chain's CDR3 is CASGDRIFQQYF. CDR3 nucleotide sequence: TGTGCCAGCGGTGACAGAATTTTCCAGCAGTACTTC.

The rearrangement links TRBV19 to TRBJ1-2; D is unresolved. Germline CDR1 LNHDA, CDR2 SQIVND (reference sequence). CDR3 size: 13 residues. Trimming cost V 2 bases and J 8 bases, with 12 bases left between them. CDR3 loop: CASSITVVGGYTF. The CDR3 bases are TGTGCCAGTAGTATAACAGTCGTGGGCGGCTACACCTTC.